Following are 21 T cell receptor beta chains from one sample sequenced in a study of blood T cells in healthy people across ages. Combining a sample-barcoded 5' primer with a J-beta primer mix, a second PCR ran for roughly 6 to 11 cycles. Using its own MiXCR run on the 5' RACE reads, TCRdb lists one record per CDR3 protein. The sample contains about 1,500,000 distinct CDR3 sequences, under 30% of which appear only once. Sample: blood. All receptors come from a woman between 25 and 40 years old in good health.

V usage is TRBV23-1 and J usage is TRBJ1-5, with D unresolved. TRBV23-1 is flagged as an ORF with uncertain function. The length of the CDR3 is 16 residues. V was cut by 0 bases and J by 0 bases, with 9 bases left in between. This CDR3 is CASSQSICSSNQPQHF. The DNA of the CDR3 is TGCGCCAGCAGTCAATCGATTTGCAGTAGCAATCAGCCCCAGCATTTT.

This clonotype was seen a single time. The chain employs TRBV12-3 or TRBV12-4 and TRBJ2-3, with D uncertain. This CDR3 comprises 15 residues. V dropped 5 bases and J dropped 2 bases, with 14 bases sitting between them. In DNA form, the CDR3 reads TGTGCCAGCAGTATGGACGGAACGAACACAGATACGCAGTATTTT. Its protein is CASSMDGTNTDTQYF.

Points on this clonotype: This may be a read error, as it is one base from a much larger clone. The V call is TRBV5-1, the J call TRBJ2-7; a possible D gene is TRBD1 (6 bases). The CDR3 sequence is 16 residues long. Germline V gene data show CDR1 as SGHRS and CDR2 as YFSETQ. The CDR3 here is CVSSTSREDRHYEQYF. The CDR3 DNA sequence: TGCGTCAGCAGCACCAGCCGTGAGGACAGACACTACGAGCAGTACTTC.

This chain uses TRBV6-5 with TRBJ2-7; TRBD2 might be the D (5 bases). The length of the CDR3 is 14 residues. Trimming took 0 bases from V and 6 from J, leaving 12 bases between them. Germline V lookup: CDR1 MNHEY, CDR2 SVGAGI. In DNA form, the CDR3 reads TGTGCCAGCAGTTACTCGAAGGTGCGGGCCGAGCAGTACTTC. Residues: CASSYSKVRAEQYF.

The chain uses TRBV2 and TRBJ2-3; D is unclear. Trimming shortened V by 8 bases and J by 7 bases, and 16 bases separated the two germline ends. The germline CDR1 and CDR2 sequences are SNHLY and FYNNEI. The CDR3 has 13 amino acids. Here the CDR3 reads CASGPEAPYTQYF. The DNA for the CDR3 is TGTGCCAGCGGCCCCGAGGCTCCCTATACGCAGTATTTT.

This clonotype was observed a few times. The chain's CDR3 is CASSPQDREAFF. In DNA, the CDR3 is TGTGCCAGCAGCCCCCAGGACAGGGAAGCTTTCTTT. The V and J genes are TRBV18 and TRBJ1-1; 7 nucleotides align to TRBD1. With 8 bases clipped from V and 8 bases from J, the junction kept 8 bases outside the gene matches. The CDR3 totals 12 residues. The germline CDR1 and CDR2 sequences are KGHSH and LQKENI.

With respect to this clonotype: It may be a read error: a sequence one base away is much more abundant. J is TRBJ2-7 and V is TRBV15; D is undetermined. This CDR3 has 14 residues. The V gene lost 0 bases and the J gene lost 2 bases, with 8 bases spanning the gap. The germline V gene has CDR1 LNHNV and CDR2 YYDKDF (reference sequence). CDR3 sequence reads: CATSRDKITYEQYF. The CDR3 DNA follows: TGTGCCACCAGCAGAGATAAGATCACCTACGAGCAGTACTTC.

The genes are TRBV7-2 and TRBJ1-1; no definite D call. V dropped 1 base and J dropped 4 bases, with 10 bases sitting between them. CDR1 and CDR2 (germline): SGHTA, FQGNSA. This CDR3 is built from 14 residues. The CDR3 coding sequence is TGTGCCAGCAGCTTAGATGGCTTGAGCACTGAAGCTTTCTTT. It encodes CASSLDGLSTEAFF.

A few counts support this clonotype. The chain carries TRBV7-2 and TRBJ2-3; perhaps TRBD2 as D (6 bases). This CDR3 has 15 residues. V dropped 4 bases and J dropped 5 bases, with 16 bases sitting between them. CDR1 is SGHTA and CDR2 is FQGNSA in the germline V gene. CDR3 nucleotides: TGTGCCAGCAGCTCAAGGTGGGAGGATGTAGATACGCAGTATTTT. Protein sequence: CASSSRWEDVDTQYF.

The CDR3 region is CASSHRRAGGSNQPQHF. As DNA, the CDR3 is TGTGCCAGCAGTCACAGACGGGCAGGGGGCAGCAATCAGCCCCAGCATTTT. V is TRBV6-5 and J is TRBJ1-5, with 8 positions matching TRBD1. This CDR3 has 17 residues. CDR1 and CDR2 (germline): MNHEY, SVGAGI. J was trimmed by 1 base and V by 5 bases; bases with no gene match: 10.

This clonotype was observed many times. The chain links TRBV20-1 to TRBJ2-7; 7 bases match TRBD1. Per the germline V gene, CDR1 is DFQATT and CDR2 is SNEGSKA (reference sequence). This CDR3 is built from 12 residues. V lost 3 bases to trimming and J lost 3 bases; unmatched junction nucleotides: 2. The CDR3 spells CSASSGGYEQYF. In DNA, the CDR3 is TGCAGTGCTAGTTCAGGGGGCTACGAGCAGTACTTC.

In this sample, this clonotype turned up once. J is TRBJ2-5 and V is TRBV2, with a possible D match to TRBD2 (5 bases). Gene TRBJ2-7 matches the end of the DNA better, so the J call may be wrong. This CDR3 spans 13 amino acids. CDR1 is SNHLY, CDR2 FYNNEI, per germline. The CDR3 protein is CASRMTNGDEQYF. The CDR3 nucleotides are TGTGCCAGCAGGATGACTAACGGGGACGAGCAGTACTTC.

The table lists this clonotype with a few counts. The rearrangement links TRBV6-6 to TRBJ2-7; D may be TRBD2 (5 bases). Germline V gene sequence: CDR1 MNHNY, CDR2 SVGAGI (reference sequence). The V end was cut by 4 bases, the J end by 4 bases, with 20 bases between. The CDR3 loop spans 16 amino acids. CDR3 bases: TGTGCCAGCAGTTGGCAGCCGTCGGACTCACTTTACGAGCAGTACTTC. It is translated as CASSWQPSDSLYEQYF.

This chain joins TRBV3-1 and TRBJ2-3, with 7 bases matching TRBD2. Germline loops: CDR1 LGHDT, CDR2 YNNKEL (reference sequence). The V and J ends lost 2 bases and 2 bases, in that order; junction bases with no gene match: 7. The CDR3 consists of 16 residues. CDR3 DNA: TGTGCCAGCAGCCAACCGCGCAGCGGGATCACAGATACGCAGTATTTT. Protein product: CASSQPRSGITDTQYF.

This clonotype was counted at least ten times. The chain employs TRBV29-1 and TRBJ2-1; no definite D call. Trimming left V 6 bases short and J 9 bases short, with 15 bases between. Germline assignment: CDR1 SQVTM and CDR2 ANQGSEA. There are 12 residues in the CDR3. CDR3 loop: CSVLGVGGEQFF. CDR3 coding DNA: TGCAGCGTCCTAGGTGTGGGTGGTGAGCAGTTCTTC.

CDR3 amino acids: CSARRGAPNTEAFF. CDR3 sequence (DNA): TGCAGTGCTCGCCGCGGGGCACCGAACACTGAAGCTTTCTTT. The chain carries TRBV20-1 and TRBJ1-1; weak D call: TRBD1 (5 bases). V dropped 5 bases and J dropped 1 base, with 14 bases sitting between them. In germline, CDR1 is DFQATT, CDR2 SNEGSKA (reference sequence). CDR3 length equals 14 residues.

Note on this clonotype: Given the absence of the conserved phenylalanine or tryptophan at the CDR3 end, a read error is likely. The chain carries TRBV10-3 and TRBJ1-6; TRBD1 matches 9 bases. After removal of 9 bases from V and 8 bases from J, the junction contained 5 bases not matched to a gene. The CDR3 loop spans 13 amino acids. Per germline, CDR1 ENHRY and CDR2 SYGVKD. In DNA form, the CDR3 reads TGTGCCATTGGGACAGGGAAGGATTCACCCCTCCACTTG. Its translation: CAIGTGKDSPLHL.

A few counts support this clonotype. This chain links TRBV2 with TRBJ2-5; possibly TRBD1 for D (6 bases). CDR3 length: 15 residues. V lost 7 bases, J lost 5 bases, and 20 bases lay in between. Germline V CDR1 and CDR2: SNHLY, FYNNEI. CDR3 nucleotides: TGTGCCAGCAACACCCAGGGGTACCTCCGTGAGACCCAGTACTTC. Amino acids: CASNTQGYLRETQYF.

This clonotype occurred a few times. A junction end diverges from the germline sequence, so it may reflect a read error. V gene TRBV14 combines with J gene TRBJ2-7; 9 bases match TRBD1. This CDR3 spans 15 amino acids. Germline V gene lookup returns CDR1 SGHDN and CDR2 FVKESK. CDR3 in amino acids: CASKPSGTGSSEQYF. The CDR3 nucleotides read TGTGCCAGCAAACCCTCCGGGACAGGGTCCTCCGAGCAGTACTTC.

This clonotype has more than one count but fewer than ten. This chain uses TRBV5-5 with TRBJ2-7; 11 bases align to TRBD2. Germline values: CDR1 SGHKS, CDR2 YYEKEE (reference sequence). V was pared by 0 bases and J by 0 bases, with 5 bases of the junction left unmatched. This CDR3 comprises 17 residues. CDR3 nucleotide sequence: TGTGCCAGCAGCTTGGCAGGTAGCGGGGGGGTCTCCTACGAGCAGTACTTC. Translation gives CASSLAGSGGVSYEQYF.

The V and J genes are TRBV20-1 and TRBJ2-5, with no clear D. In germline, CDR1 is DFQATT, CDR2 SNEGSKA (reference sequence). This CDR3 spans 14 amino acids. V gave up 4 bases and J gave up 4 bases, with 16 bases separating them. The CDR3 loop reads CSATPPAAAETQYF. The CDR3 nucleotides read TGCAGTGCTACCCCCCCGGCGGCGGCAGAGACCCAGTACTTC.